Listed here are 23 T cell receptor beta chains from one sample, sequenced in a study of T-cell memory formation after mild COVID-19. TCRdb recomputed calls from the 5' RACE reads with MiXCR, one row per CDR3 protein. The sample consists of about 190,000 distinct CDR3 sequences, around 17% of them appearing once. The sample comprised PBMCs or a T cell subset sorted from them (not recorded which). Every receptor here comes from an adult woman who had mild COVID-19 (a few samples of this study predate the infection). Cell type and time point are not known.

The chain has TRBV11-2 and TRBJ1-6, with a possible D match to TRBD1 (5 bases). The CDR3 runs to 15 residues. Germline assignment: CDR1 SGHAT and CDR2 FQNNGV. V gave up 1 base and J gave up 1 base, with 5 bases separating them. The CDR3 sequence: CASSLGQSYNSPLHF. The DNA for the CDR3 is TGTGCCAGCAGCTTAGGACAGTCCTATAATTCACCCCTCCACTTT.

As DNA, the CDR3 is TGTGCCAGCAGTTGGAACCCAGATACGCAGTATTTT. Amino acid sequence: CASSWNPDTQYF. The gene calls are TRBV12-3 or TRBV12-4 and TRBJ2-3; no clear D. There are 12 residues in the CDR3. Trimming stripped 4 bases from V and 4 bases from J, with 6 bases between.

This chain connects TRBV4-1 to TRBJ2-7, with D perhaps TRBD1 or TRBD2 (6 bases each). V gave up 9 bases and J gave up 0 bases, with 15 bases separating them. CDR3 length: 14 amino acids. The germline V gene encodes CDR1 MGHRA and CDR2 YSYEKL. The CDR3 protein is CARGGVGGSYEQYF. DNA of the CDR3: TGCGCCAGAGGGGGTGTGGGGGGCTCCTACGAGCAGTACTTC.

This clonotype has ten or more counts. CDR3 residues: CASTSGGAYEQFF. As DNA, the CDR3 is TGTGCCAGCACCAGCGGGGGGGCCTATGAGCAGTTCTTC. The chain has TRBV12-3 or TRBV12-4 and TRBJ2-1; TRBD2 matches at 10 bases. With 7 bases clipped from V and 8 bases from J, the junction kept 5 bases outside the gene matches. The length of the CDR3 is 13 residues.

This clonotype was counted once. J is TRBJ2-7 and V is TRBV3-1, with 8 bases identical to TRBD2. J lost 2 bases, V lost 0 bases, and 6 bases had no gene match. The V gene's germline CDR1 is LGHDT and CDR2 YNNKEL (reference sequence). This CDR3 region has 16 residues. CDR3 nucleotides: TGTGCCAGCAGCCAAGATCAGGCTAGCGGGCCCTACGAGCAGTACTTC. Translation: CASSQDQASGPYEQYF.

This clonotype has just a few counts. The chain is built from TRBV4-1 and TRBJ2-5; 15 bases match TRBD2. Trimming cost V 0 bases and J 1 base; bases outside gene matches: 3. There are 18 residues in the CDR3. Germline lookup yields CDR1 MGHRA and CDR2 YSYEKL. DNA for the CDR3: TGCGCCAGCAGCCAAGATTTGGGACTAGCGGGGGGCCAAGAGACCCAGTACTTC. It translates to CASSQDLGLAGGQETQYF.

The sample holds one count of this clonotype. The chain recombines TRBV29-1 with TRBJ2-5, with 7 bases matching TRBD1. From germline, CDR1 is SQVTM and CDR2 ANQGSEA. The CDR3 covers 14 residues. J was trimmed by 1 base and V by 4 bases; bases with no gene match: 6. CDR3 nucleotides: TGCAGCGTTGGAGGCGGACAGGTCCAAGAGACCCAGTACTTC. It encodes CSVGGGQVQETQYF. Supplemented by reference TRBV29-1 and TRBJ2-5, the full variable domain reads SAVISQKPSRDICQRGTSLTIQCQVDSQVTMMFWYRQQPGQSLTLIATANQGSEATYESGFVIDKFPISRPNLTFSTLTVSNMSPEDSSIYLCSVGGGQVQETQYFGPGTRLLVL.

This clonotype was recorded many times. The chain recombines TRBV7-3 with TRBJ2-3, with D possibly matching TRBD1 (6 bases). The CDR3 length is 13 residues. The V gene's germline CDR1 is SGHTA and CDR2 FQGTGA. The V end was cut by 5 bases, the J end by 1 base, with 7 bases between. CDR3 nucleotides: TGTGCCAGCAGCCGACAGGGCACAGATACGCAGTATTTT. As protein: CASSRQGTDTQYF.

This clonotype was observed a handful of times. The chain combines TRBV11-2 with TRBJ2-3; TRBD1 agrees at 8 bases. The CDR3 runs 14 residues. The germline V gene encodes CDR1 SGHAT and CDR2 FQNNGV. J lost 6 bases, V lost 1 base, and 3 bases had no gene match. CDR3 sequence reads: CASSLGTGFDTQYF. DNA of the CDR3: TGTGCCAGCAGCTTAGGGACAGGGTTCGATACGCAGTATTTT.

The CDR3 loop is CSVALTGMVLGGAFF. DNA for the CDR3: TGCAGCGTTGCCCTGACAGGGATGGTCCTGGGGGGCGCTTTCTTT. The chain is built from TRBV29-1 and TRBJ1-1; 7 nucleotides line up with TRBD1. This CDR3 spans 15 amino acids. Germline V CDR1 and CDR2: SQVTM, ANQGSEA. V was clipped by 4 bases and J by 11 bases; unmatched bases: 19. Drawing the rest from reference TRBV29-1 and TRBJ1-1, the complete variable domain is SAVISQKPSRDICQRGTSLTIQCQVDSQVTMMFWYRQQPGQSLTLIATANQGSEATYESGFVIDKFPISRPNLTFSTLTVSNMSPEDSSIYLCSVALTGMVLGGAFFGQGTRLTVV.

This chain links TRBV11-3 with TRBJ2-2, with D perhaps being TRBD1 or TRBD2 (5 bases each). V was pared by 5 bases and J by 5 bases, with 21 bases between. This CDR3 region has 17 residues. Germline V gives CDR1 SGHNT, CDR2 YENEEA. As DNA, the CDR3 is TGTGCCAGCAGCCCCCCGTGGGCGGTTTGGGGGACCGGGGAGCTGTTTTTT. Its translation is CASSPPWAVWGTGELFF.

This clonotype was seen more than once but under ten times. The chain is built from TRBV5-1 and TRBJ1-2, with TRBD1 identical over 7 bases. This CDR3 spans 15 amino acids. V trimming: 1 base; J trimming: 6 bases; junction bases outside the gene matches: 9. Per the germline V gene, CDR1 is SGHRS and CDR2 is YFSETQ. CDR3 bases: TGCGCCAGCAGCTTGCAGGGGGATGGAAGAGATGGCTACACCTTC. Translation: CASSLQGDGRDGYTF.

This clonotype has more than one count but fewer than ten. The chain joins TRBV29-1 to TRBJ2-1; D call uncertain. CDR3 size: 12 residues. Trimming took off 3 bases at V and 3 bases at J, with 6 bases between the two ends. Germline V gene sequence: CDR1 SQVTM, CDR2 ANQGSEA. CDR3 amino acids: CSVEANYNEQFF. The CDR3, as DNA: TGCAGCGTTGAGGCGAACTACAATGAGCAGTTCTTC.

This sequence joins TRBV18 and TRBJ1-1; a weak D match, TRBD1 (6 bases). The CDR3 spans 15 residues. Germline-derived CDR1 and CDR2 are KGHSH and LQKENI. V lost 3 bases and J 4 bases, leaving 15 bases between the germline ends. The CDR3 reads CASSPTQTGITEAFF. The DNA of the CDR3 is TGTGCCAGCTCACCGACCCAAACAGGGATCACTGAAGCTTTCTTT.

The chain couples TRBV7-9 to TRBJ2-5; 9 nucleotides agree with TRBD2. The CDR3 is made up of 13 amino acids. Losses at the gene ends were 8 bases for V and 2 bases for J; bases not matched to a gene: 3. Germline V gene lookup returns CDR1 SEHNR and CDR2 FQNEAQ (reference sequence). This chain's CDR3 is CASRLADQETQYF. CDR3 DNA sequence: TGTGCCAGCCGACTAGCGGATCAAGAGACCCAGTACTTC.

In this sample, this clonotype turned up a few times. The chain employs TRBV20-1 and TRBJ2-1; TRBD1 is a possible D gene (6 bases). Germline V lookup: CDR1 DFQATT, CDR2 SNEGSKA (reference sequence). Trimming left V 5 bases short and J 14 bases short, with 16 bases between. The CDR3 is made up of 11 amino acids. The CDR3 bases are TGCAGTGCTCAGGGGCCCCGGGTGGAGTTCTTC. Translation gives CSAQGPRVEFF.

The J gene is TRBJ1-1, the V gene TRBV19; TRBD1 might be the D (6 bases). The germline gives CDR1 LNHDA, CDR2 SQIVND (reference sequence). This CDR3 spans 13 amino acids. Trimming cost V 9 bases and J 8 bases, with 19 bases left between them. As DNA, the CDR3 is TGTGCCAGCCGCCCCCCGGGACAACAAGAAGCTTTCTTT. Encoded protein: CASRPPGQQEAFF.

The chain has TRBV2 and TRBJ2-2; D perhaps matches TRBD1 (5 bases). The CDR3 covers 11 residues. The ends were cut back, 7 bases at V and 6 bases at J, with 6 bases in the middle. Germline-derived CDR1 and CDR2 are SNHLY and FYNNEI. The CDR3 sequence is CASKGAGELFF. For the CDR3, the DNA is TGTGCCAGCAAAGGGGCCGGGGAGCTGTTTTTT.

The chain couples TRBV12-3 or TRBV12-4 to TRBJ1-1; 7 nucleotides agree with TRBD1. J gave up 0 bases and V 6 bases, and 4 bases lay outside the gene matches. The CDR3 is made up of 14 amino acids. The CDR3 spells CASSKGQMNTEAFF. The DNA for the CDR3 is TGTGCCAGCAGCAAGGGACAGATGAACACTGAAGCTTTCTTT.

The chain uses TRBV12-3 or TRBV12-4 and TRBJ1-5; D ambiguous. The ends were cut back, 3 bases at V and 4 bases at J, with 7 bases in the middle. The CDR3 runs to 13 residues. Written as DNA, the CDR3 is TGTGCCAGCAGTTTCGCGGGTAATCAGCCCCAGCATTTT. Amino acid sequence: CASSFAGNQPQHF.

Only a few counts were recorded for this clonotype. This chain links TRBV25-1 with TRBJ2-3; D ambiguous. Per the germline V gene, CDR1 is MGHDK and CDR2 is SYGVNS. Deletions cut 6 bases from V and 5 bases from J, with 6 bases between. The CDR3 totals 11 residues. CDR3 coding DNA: TGTGCCAGCAGGATCGGAGATACGCAGTATTTT. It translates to CASRIGDTQYF.

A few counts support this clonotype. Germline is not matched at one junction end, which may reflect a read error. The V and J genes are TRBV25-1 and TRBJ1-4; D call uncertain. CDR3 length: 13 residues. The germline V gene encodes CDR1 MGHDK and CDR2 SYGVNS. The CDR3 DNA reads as TGTGCTAGCAGTGTGGTACCTAATGAAAAACTGTTTTTT. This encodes CASSVVPNEKLFF. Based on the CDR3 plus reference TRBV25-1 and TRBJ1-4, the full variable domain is EADIYQTPRYLVIGTGKKITLECSQTMGHDKMYWYQQDPGMELHLIHYSYGVNSTEKGDLSSESTVSRIRTEHFPLTLESARPSHTSQYLCASSVVPNEKLFFGSGTQLSVL.

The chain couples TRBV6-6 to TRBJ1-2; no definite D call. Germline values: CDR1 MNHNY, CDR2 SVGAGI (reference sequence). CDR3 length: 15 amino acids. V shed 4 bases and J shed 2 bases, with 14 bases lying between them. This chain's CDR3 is CASSSLAAQNYGYTF. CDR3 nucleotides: TGTGCCAGCAGTTCCCTCGCGGCACAAAACTATGGCTACACCTTC.